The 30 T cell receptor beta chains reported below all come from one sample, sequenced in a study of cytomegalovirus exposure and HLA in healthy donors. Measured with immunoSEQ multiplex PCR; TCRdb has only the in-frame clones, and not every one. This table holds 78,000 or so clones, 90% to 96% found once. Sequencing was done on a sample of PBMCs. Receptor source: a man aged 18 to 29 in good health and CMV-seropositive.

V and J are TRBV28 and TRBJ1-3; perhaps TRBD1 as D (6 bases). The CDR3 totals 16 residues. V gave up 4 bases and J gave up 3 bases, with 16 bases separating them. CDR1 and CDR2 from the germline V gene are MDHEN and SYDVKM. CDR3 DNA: TGTGCCAGCAGTTCTCCTTTTACAGGGAATGGAAACACCATATATTTT. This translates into CASSSPFTGNGNTIYF.

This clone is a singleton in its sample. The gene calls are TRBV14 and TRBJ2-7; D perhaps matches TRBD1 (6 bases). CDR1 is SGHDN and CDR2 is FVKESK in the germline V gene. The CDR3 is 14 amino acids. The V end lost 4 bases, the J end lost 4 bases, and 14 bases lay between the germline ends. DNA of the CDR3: TGTGCCAGCAGCCGGGGGCCTTTAGTGTACGAGCAGTACTTC. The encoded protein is CASSRGPLVYEQYF.

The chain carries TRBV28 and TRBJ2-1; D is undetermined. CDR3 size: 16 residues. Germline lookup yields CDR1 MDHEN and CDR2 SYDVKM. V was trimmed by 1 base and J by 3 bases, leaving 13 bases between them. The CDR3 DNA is TGTGCCAGCAGTTTATCCATAGCAAGTAGCTACAATGAGCAGTTCTTC. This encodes CASSLSIASSYNEQFF.

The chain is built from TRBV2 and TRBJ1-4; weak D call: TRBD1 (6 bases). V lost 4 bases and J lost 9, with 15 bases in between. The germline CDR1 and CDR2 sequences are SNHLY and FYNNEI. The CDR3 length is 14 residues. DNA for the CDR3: TGTGCCAGCAGTGTCGCAGGGGCGAATCAAAAACTGTTTTTT. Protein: CASSVAGANQKLFF.

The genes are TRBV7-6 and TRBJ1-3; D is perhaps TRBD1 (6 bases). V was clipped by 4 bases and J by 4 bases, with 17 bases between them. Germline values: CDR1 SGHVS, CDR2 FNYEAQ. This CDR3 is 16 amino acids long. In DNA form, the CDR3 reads TGTGCCAGCAGCTCTCAGACAGGACTGGAGGGAAACACCATATATTTT. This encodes CASSSQTGLEGNTIYF.

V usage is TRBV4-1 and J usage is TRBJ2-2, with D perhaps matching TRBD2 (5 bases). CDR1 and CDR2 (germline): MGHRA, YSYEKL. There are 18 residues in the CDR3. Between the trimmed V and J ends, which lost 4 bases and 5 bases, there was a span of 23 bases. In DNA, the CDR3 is TGCGCCAGCAGCCCCCGATCCGGGAATAGTCGAGGGACCGGGGAGCTGTTTTTT. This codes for CASSPRSGNSRGTGELFF.

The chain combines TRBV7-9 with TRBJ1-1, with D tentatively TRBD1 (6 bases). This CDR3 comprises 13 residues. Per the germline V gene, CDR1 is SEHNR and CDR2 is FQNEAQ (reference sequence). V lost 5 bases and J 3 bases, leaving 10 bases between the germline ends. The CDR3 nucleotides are TGTGCCAGCAGCATCAGGGGTGACACTGAAGCTTTCTTT. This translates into CASSIRGDTEAFF.

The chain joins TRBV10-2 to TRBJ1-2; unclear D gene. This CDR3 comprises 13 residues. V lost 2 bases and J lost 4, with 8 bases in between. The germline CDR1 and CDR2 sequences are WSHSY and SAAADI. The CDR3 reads CASSEADFYGYTF. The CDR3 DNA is TGCGCCAGCAGTGAGGCGGATTTCTATGGCTACACCTTC.

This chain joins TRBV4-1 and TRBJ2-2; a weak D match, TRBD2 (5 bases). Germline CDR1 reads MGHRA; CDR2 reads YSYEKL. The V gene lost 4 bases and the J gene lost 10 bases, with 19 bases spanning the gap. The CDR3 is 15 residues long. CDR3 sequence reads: CASSRRLIGVEELFF. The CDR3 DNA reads TGCGCCAGCAGCCGCCGACTAATTGGGGTGGAGGAGCTGTTTTTT.

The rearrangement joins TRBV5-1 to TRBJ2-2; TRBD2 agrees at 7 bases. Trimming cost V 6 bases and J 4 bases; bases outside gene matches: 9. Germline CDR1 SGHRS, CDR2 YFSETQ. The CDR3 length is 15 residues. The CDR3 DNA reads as TGCGCCAGCACCTCCGGGACTACCTCCACCGGGGAGCTGTTTTTT. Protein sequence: CASTSGTTSTGELFF.

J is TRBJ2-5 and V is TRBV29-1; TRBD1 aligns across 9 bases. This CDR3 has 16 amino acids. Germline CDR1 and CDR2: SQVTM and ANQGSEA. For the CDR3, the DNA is TGCACCCCCCCCCAAAACAGGGGGCTCTGGGGAGAGACCCAGTACTTC. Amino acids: CTPPQNRGLWGETQYF.

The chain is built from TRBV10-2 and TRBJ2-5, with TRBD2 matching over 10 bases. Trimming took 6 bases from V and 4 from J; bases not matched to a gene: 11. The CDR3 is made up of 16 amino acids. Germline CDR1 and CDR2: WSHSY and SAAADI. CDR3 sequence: CASRRASSGSGETQYF. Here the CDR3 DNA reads TGCGCCAGCAGGAGAGCGTCTAGCGGGAGTGGAGAGACCCAGTACTTC.

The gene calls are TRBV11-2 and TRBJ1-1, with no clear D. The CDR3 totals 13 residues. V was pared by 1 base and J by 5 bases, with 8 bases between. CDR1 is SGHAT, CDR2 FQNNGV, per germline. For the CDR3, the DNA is TGTGCCAGCAGCTTAGTACTAGAGACTGAAGCTTTCTTT. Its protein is CASSLVLETEAFF.

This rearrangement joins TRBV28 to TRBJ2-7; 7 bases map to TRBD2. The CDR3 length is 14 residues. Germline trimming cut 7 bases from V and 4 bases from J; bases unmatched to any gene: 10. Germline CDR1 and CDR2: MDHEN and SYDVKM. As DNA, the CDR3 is TGTGCCAGCAAGCCTAGCGGACGAACTTACGAGCAGTACTTC. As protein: CASKPSGRTYEQYF.

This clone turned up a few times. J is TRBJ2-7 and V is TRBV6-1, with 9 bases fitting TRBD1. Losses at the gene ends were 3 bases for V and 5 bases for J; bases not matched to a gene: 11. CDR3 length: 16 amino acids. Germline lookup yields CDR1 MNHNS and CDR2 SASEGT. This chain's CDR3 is CASSEIPGQGINEQYF. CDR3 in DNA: TGTGCCAGCAGTGAGATACCGGGACAGGGTATTAACGAGCAGTACTTC.

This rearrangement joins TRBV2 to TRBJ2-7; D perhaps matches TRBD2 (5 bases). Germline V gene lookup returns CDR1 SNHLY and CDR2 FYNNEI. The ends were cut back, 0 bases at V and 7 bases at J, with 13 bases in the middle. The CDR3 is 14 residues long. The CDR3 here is CASSEALEGLEQYF. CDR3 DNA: TGTGCCAGCAGTGAAGCGCTTGAGGGTTTGGAGCAGTACTTC. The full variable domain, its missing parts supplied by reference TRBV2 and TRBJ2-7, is EPEVTQTPSHQVTQMGQEVILRCVPISNHLYFYWYRQILGQKVEFLVSFYNNEISEKSEIFDDQFSVERPDGSNFTLKIRSTKLEDSAMYFCASSEALEGLEQYFGPGTRLTVT.

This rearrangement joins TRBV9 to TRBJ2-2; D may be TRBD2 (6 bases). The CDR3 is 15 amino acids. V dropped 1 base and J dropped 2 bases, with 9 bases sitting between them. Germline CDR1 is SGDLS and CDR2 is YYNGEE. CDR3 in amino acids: CASSVLGLNTGELFF. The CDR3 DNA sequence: TGTGCCAGCAGCGTACTGGGACTTAACACCGGGGAGCTGTTTTTT.

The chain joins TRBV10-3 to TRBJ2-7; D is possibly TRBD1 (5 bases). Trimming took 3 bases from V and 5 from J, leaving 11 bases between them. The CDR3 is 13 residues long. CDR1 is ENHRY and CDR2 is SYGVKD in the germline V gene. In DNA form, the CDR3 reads TGTGCCATCAGTGACTTGGGGCCCCACGAGCAGTACTTC. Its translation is CAISDLGPHEQYF.

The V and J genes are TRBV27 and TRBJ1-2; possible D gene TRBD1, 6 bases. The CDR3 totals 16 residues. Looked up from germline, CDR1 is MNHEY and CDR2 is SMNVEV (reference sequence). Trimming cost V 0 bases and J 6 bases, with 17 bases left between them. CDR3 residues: CASSLSQQGRKDGYTF. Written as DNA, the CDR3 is TGTGCCAGCAGTTTATCCCAGCAGGGGCGCAAGGATGGCTACACCTTC.

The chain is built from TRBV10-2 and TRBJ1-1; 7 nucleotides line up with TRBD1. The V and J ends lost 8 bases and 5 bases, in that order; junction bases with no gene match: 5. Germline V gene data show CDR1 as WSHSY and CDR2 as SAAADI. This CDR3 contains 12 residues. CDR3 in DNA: TGCGCCAGCGCATCGACAGGGACTGAAGCTTTCTTT. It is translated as CASASTGTEAFF.

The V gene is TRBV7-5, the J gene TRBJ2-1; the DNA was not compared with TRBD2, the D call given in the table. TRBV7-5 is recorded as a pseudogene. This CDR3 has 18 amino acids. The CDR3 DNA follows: TGTGTCAGAAGCCAAGGGAACTACTGGCGGGATGCCTACAATGAGCAGTTCTTC. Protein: CVRSQGNYWRDAYNEQFF.

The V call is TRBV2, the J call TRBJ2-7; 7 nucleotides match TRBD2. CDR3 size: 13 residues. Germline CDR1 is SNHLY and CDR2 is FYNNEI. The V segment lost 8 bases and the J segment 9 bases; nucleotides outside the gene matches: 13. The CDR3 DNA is TGTGCCAGCTCTGGACTAGACTTGCTTGGGCAGTACTTC. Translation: CASSGLDLLGQYF.

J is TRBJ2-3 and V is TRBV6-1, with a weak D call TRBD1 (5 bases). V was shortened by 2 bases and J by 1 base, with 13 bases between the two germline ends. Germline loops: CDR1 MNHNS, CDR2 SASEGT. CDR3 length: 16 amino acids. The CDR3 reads CASSEFDRLGTDTQYF. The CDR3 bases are TGTGCCAGCAGTGAATTCGACAGACTTGGCACAGATACGCAGTATTTT.

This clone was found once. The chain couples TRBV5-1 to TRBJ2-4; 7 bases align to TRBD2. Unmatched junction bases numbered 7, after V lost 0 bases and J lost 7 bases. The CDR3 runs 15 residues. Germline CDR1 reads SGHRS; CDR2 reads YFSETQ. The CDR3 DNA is TGCGCCAGCAGCTTGGGTGTAGGACTAGGGAACATTCAGTACTTC. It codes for CASSLGVGLGNIQYF.

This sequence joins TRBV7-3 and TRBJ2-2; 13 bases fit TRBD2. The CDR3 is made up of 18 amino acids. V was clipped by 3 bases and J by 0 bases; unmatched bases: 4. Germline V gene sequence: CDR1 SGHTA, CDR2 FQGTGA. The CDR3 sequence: CASSLGLAGPPNTGELFF. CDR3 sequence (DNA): TGTGCCAGCAGCTTGGGACTAGCGGGGCCACCGAACACCGGGGAGCTGTTTTTT. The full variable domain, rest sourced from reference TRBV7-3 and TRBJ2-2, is GAGVSQTPSNKVTEKGKYVELRCDPISGHTALYWYRQSLGQGPEFLIYFQGTGAADDSGLPNDRFFAVRPEGSVSTLKIQRTERGDSAVYLCASSLGLAGPPNTGELFFGEGSRLTVL.

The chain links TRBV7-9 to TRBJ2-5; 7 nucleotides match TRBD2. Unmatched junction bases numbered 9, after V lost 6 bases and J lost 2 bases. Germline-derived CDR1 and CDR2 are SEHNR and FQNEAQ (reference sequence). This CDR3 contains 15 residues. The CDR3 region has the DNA TGTGCCAGCAGTCATGGAGGACTAGGGCAAGAGACCCAGTACTTC. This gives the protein CASSHGGLGQETQYF.

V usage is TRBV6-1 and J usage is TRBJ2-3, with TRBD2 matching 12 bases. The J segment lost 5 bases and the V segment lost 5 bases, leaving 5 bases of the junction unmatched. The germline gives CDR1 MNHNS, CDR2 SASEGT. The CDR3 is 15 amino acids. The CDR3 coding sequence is TGTGCCAGCAGTCGGACTAGCGGGGAGGGAGATACGCAGTATTTT. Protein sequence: CASSRTSGEGDTQYF.

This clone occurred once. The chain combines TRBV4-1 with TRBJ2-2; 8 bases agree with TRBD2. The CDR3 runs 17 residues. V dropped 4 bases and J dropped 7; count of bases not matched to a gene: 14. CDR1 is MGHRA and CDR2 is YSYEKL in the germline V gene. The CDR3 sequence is CASSRSSAGGVNGELFF. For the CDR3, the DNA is TGCGCCAGCAGCCGGTCATCGGCGGGGGGAGTGAACGGGGAGCTGTTTTTT.

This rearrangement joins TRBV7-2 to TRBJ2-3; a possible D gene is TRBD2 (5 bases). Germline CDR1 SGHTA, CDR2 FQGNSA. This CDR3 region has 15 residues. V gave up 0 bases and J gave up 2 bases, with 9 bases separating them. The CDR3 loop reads CASSLAGVHTDTQYF. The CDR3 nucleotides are TGTGCCAGCAGCTTAGCGGGAGTGCACACAGATACGCAGTATTTT.

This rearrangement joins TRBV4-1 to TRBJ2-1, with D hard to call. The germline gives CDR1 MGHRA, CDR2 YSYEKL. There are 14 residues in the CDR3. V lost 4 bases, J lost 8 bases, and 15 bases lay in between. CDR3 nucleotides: TGCGCCAGCAGCCGCCCTACAGTTACCGATGAGCAGTTCTTC. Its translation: CASSRPTVTDEQFF.